What follows are 22 T cell receptor beta chains derived from one specimen sequenced in a study of blood T cell repertoires in COVID-19. The data were produced by immunoSEQ multiplex PCR, yet TCRdb's version contains in-frame clones alone and is incomplete. The data hold 81,000 or so clones, with about nine tenths observed a single time. What was sequenced was peripheral blood. The receptor source for this set is a man aged 65 to 85 with active or convalescent COVID-19.

V and J are TRBV11-3 and TRBJ1-3; the D gene is possibly TRBD1 (6 bases). Per the germline V gene, CDR1 is SGHNT and CDR2 is YENEEA. The CDR3 is made up of 15 amino acids. Trimming took off 3 bases at V and 4 bases at J, with 13 bases between the two ends. The CDR3 DNA is TGTGCCAGCAGCTTCAGGTTCGGGACAGGAAACACCATATATTTT. Translated: CASSFRFGTGNTIYF.

The chain combines TRBV30 with TRBJ1-5; 7 bases align to TRBD1. J lost 9 bases, V lost 6 bases, and 8 bases had no gene match. Germline loops: CDR1 GTSNPN, CDR2 SVGIG (reference sequence). CDR3 size: 12 residues. The CDR3 region is CACRQGRGPQHF. The DNA for the CDR3 is TGTGCCTGCAGACAGGGCCGGGGGCCCCAGCATTTT.

The table lists this clone with a few counts. CDR3 region: CASSLAGGGELFF. CDR3 in DNA: TGTGCCAGCAGCTTAGCCGGCGGCGGGGAGCTGTTTTTT. The chain is built from TRBV7-9 and TRBJ2-2; D is undetermined. The CDR3 is made up of 13 amino acids. V was shortened by 0 bases and J by 7 bases, with 6 bases between the two germline ends. The V gene's germline CDR1 is SEHNR and CDR2 FQNEAQ (reference sequence).

This chain uses TRBV7-2 with TRBJ2-3, with D perhaps matching TRBD1 (6 bases). The CDR3 has 15 residues. CDR1 is SGHTA and CDR2 is FQGNSA in the germline V gene. V dropped 2 bases and J dropped 3 bases, with 12 bases sitting between them. The CDR3 nucleotides read TGTGCCAGCAGCTTAAGGGGGAAAGGGACAGATACGCAGTATTTT. As protein: CASSLRGKGTDTQYF.

The genes are TRBV2 and TRBJ2-1, with D perhaps matching TRBD2 (6 bases). The CDR3 is 14 amino acids. The V gene's germline CDR1 is SNHLY and CDR2 FYNNEI. The V end was cut by 4 bases, the J end by 4 bases, with 11 bases between. The CDR3 loop is CASSGRRDYNEQFF. In nucleotides, the CDR3 is TGTGCCAGCAGTGGGAGGCGGGATTACAATGAGCAGTTCTTC.

The chain is built from TRBV4-3 and TRBJ1-1; the match to TRBD1 covers 7 bases. Per the germline V gene, CDR1 is LGHNA and CDR2 is YSLEER. This CDR3 spans 15 amino acids. The junction had 10 bases not matched to a gene; V was cut back by 4 bases and J by 5 bases. The DNA for the CDR3 is TGCGCCAGCAGCCGAGAGGGACAGACCTCAACTGAAGCTTTCTTT. Its protein is CASSREGQTSTEAFF.

The V call is TRBV11-2, the J call TRBJ2-3, with D maybe TRBD2 (7 bases). V was shortened by 5 bases and J by 4 bases, with 16 bases between the two germline ends. The CDR3 extends over 15 amino acids. The germline CDR1 and CDR2 sequences are SGHAT and FQNNGV. CDR3 protein: CASSGWGGPSDTQYF. Here the CDR3 DNA reads TGTGCCAGCAGCGGCTGGGGGGGCCCGTCAGATACGCAGTATTTT.

The V call is TRBV13, the J call TRBJ1-1; D ambiguous. The V and J ends lost 7 bases and 5 bases respectively, with 11 bases between them. The germline gives CDR1 PRHDT, CDR2 FYEKMQ (reference sequence). This CDR3 contains 12 residues. Written as DNA, the CDR3 is TGTGCCAGCACACTGACGGGGACTGAAGCTTTCTTT. Translated, it gives CASTLTGTEAFF.

The chain couples TRBV7-2 to TRBJ1-5; TRBD1 agrees at 11 bases. CDR1 is SGHTA, CDR2 FQGNSA, per germline. The junction had 4 bases not matched to a gene; V was cut back by 5 bases and J by 4 bases. CDR3 length: 15 amino acids. The chain's CDR3 is CASSRTGGRNQPQHF. For the CDR3, the DNA is TGTGCCAGCAGCAGGACAGGGGGCCGTAATCAGCCCCAGCATTTT.

The chain joins TRBV7-9 to TRBJ1-4; D is undetermined. The CDR3 extends over 16 amino acids. Germline loops: CDR1 SEHNR, CDR2 FQNEAQ (reference sequence). Trimming took off 5 bases at V and 7 bases at J, with 20 bases between the two ends. The CDR3 DNA is TGTGCCAGCAGCCCGATGACCGGGAAGGCCGGTGAAAAACTGTTTTTT. Protein product: CASSPMTGKAGEKLFF.

The CDR3 bases are TGTGCCAGCAGCGGCGACAGCTACAATTACAATGAGCAGTTCTTC. Translating gives CASSGDSYNYNEQFF. This rearrangement joins TRBV5-4 to TRBJ2-1; TRBD1 might be the D (5 bases). Germline lookup yields CDR1 SGHNT and CDR2 YYREEE (reference sequence). Trimming stripped 4 bases from V and 4 bases from J, with 15 bases between. The CDR3 is made up of 15 amino acids.

The DNA of the CDR3 is TGTGCCACCAGCTGGAGCCCGGGAAACGAGCAGTACTTC. Its translation: CATSWSPGNEQYF. The V and J genes are TRBV15 and TRBJ2-7, with D perhaps matching TRBD2 (5 bases). This CDR3 has 13 residues. Germline assignment: CDR1 LNHNV and CDR2 YYDKDF (reference sequence). V dropped 5 bases and J dropped 5 bases, with 13 bases sitting between them.

This rearrangement joins TRBV7-2 to TRBJ2-5; D is ambiguous. The CDR3 runs to 14 residues. Trimming left V 5 bases short and J 4 bases short, with 14 bases between. Germline V CDR1 and CDR2: SGHTA, FQGNSA. CDR3 amino acids: CASSPAISTETQYF. For the CDR3, the DNA is TGTGCCAGCAGCCCCGCGATAAGCACAGAGACCCAGTACTTC.

V gene TRBV30 combines with J gene TRBJ1-2; D is ambiguous. CDR3 length: 14 amino acids. The V and J ends lost 6 bases and 4 bases respectively, with 18 bases between them. CDR1 GTSNPN and CDR2 SVGIG come from the germline V gene (reference sequence). CDR3 residues: CACPRRGSIYGYTF. Here the CDR3 DNA reads TGTGCCTGCCCAAGGCGGGGATCGATCTATGGCTACACCTTC. Looking up the rest from reference TRBV30 and TRBJ1-2 gives the full variable domain: SQTIHQWPATLVQPVGSPLSLECTVEGTSNPNLYWYRQAAGRGLQLLFYSVGIGQISSEVPQNLSASRPQDRQFILSSKKLLLSDSGFYLCACPRRGSIYGYTFGSGTRLTVV.

This sequence joins TRBV28 and TRBJ1-6; possible D gene TRBD1, 5 bases. CDR3 length: 16 amino acids. V gave up 6 bases and J gave up 0 bases, with 12 bases separating them. Germline V gene sequence: CDR1 MDHEN, CDR2 SYDVKM. The CDR3 DNA sequence: TGTGCCAGCAGCCCGGGGGGAGACTCCTATAATTCACCCCTCCACTTT. Its translation: CASSPGGDSYNSPLHF.

The rearrangement uses TRBV19 and TRBJ1-6; 10 bases align to TRBD1. Unmatched junction bases numbered 11, after V lost 1 base and J lost 8 bases. This CDR3 has 18 amino acids. CDR1 is LNHDA, CDR2 SQIVND, per germline (reference sequence). The CDR3 nucleotides read TGTGCCAGTAGTATAGTCCCACCGGGACAGGGGAACCATTCACCCCTCCACTTT. It codes for CASSIVPPGQGNHSPLHF.

In this sample, this clone turned up once. V and J are TRBV19 and TRBJ1-5; TRBD1 matches 9 bases. Per germline, CDR1 LNHDA and CDR2 SQIVND (reference sequence). The CDR3 totals 16 residues. V was pared by 6 bases and J by 3 bases, with 9 bases of the junction left unmatched. CDR3 DNA: TGTGCCAGTAGGGTCCAGGACAGGGGTTACAATCAGCCCCAGCATTTT. Protein: CASRVQDRGYNQPQHF.

In DNA form, the CDR3 reads TGTGCCAGCAGCATACCACAGGGGCCCGGTAACACTGAAGCTTTCTTT. This sequence encodes CASSIPQGPGNTEAFF. The V gene is TRBV3-1 (or the pseudogene TRBV3-2), the J gene TRBJ1-1, with TRBD1 matching over 7 bases. This CDR3 has 16 amino acids. The V gene's germline CDR1 is LGHDT and CDR2 YNNKEL (reference sequence). Trimming at V came to 5 bases and at J to 2 bases, leaving 11 bases not matched to a gene.

This chain connects TRBV11-3 to TRBJ1-3, with TRBD1 matching over 7 bases. Germline V gene lookup returns CDR1 SGHNT and CDR2 YENEEA. The CDR3 is made up of 20 amino acids. Trimming cost V 0 bases and J 0 bases; bases outside gene matches: 14. CDR3 DNA sequence: TGTGCCAGCAGCTTAGACAGGGGGAAACCCCTAACTTCCTCTGGAAACACCATATATTTT. It translates to CASSLDRGKPLTSSGNTIYF.

This rearrangement joins TRBV4-3 to TRBJ2-2; 14 bases are shared with TRBD2. The CDR3 covers 16 residues. V was clipped by 1 base and J by 8 bases; unmatched bases: 3. The V gene's germline CDR1 is LGHNA and CDR2 YSLEER. The CDR3 coding sequence is TGCGCCAGCAGCCAAGTGGGACTAGCGGGGGTAGGGGAGCTGTTTTTT. Translated, it gives CASSQVGLAGVGELFF.

The V call is TRBV30, the J call TRBJ1-2; D remains ambiguous. Looked up from germline, CDR1 is GTSNPN and CDR2 is SVGIG (reference sequence). Trimming cost V 4 bases and J 0 bases, with 6 bases left between them. The CDR3 runs 12 residues. In DNA, the CDR3 is TGTGCCTGGACGGTGACTAACTATGGCTACACCTTC. Encoded protein: CAWTVTNYGYTF.

This clone was seen more than once but under ten times. This chain joins TRBV18 and TRBJ1-5; no clear D. The length of the CDR3 is 14 residues. The V end was cut by 2 bases, the J end by 7 bases, with 12 bases between. The germline CDR1 and CDR2 sequences are KGHSH and LQKENI. Written as DNA, the CDR3 is TGTGCCAGCTCACCAGTCGGGATTGGACAGCCCCAGCATTTT. Protein: CASSPVGIGQPQHF.